One T cell receptor (beta chain) is described in this entry. Authors' analysis steps: By means of reference gene primer amplification, nucleated cell counts were estimated. Clones were sequenced by immunoSEQ multiplex PCR, and TCRdb holds only the in-frame ones, with some missing. The D gene and trimming were derived from the DNA, and the V and J assignments and clone size from that table. The repertoire holds 64,000 or so clones, roughly 85% seen once, with about 1.1% in the top ten. This sample was taken from a study of blood T cell repertoires in COVID-19. Study-level information: Nucleic acid was either cDNA or gDNA, and it came from T cells, B-cell-depleted T cells, or PBMCs.

The CDR3 extends over 14 amino acids. The germline V and J ends were trimmed by 1 base and 6 bases, with 12 bases remaining between them. Germline-derived CDR1 and CDR2 are LGHDT and YNNKEL (reference sequence). The source material was peripheral blood. The gene calls are TRBV3-1 (or the pseudogene TRBV3-2) and TRBJ1-2; a possible D gene is TRBD1 (6 bases). The receptor comes from a man in his forties with acute or convalescent COVID-19. The CDR3 region has the DNA TGTGCCAGCAGCCAAGGGCAGGGGAGCGATGGCTACACCTTC. Translating gives CASSQGQGSDGYTF.